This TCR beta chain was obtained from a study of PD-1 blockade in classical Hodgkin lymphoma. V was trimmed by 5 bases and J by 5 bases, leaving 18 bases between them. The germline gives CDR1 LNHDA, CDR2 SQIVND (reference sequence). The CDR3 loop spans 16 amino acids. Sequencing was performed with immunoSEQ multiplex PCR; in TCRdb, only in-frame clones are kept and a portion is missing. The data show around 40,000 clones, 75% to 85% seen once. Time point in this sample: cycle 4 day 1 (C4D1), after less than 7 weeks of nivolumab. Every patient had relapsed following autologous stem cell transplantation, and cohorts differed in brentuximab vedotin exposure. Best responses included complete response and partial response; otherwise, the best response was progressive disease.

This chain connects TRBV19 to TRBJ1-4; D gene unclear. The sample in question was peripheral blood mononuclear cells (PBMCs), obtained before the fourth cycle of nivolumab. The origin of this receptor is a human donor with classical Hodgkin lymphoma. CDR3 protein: CASSLLLGSRNEKLFF. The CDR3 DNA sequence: TGTGCCAGTAGTCTCCTCCTAGGGTCTCGGAATGAAAAACTGTTTTTT.